These 31 T cell receptor beta chains share one sample of origin, sequenced in a study of regulatory T cells in long-lasting Graves disease. Library construction for TCR beta used iRepertoire HTBI primers and Arm-PCR of CDR3 regions. TCRdb re-derived calls from the multiplex PCR reads in MiXCR, one entry per CDR3 protein. The sample holds roughly 400,000 distinct CDR3 sequences; around 20% are singletons and the top ten take around 20%. The time point here: persistent/refractory GD, antithyroid drugs over 5 years with positive TRAb. After RNA was extracted from PBMCs, the TCR library was made from it. This sample comprised peripheral blood mononuclear cells (PBMCs), obtained when the disease was refractory, from a patient treated with antithyroid drugs. All receptors come from a female donor with Graves disease.

J is TRBJ2-2 and V is TRBV19; D remains ambiguous. The V end was cut by 1 base, the J end by 2 bases, with 8 bases between. The V gene's germline CDR1 is LNHDA and CDR2 SQIVND (reference sequence). CDR3 length: 15 amino acids. The CDR3 DNA reads TGTGCCAGTAGTATAGCGAACAGAAACACCGGGGAGCTGTTTTTT. Protein sequence: CASSIANRNTGELFF.

This clonotype was seen only a few times. This chain links TRBV7-3 with TRBJ1-3; no definite D call. Trimming pared 1 base from V and 3 bases from J, leaving 4 bases between. The CDR3 is 13 residues long. Looked up from germline, CDR1 is SGHTA and CDR2 is FQGTGA. CDR3 bases: TGTGCCAGCAGCTTAATCAATGGAAACACCATATATTTT. As protein: CASSLINGNTIYF. Using reference TRBV7-3 and TRBJ1-3 for the parts outside the CDR3, the full variable domain is GAGVSQTPSNKVTEKGKYVELRCDPISGHTALYWYRQSLGQGPEFLIYFQGTGAADDSGLPNDRFFAVRPEGSVSTLKIQRTERGDSAVYLCASSLINGNTIYFGEGSWLTVV.

This clonotype has a handful of counts. This chain uses TRBV4-2 with TRBJ2-5; unclear D gene. Trimming took 0 bases from V and 1 from J, leaving 9 bases between them. This CDR3 has 15 amino acids. Germline assignment: CDR1 LGHNA and CDR2 YNFKEQ. The CDR3 here is CASSQDWGSQETQYF. The CDR3 coding sequence is TGTGCCAGCAGCCAAGATTGGGGATCCCAAGAGACCCAGTACTTC.

This clonotype was observed a handful of times. The chain uses TRBV11-2 and TRBJ2-7; possibly TRBD1 for D (6 bases). V was shortened by 2 bases and J by 0 bases, with 11 bases between the two germline ends. The CDR3 has 15 amino acids. Germline CDR1 reads SGHAT; CDR2 reads FQNNGV. CDR3 residues: CASSLSDRTSYEQYF. The CDR3 DNA is TGTGCCAGCAGCTTATCCGACAGGACCTCCTACGAGCAGTACTTC.

This chain joins TRBV10-3 and TRBJ2-2; the D is unclear. The CDR3 covers 14 residues. Between the trimmed V and J ends, which lost 9 bases and 4 bases, there was a span of 15 bases. CDR1 is ENHRY, CDR2 SYGVKD, per germline. This CDR3 reads CAMTDSSGTGELFF. The CDR3 region has the DNA TGTGCCATGACCGACTCTTCGGGCACCGGGGAGCTGTTTTTT.

Only a few counts were recorded for this clonotype. The chain carries TRBV24-1 and TRBJ2-4, with D hard to call. Germline-derived CDR1 and CDR2 are KGHDR and SFDVKD. Between the trimmed V and J ends, which lost 0 bases and 12 bases, there was a span of 8 bases. This CDR3 has 12 residues. CDR3 DNA: TGTGCCACCAGTGATTTGCAATACCGTCAGTACTTC. Translating gives CATSDLQYRQYF.

The V gene is TRBV30, the J gene TRBJ1-2; 8 nucleotides line up with TRBD1. V shed 4 bases, J shed 0 bases, and the junction held 10 bases outside the gene matches. Germline V gene data show CDR1 as GTSNPN and CDR2 as SVGIG (reference sequence). The CDR3 totals 16 residues. The DNA of the CDR3 is TGTGCCTGGAAACGACAGGGGACCTTAGCTAACTATGGCTACACCTTC. As protein: CAWKRQGTLANYGYTF. Together with reference TRBV30 and TRBJ1-2, the CDR3 gives the full variable domain: SQTIHQWPATLVQPVGSPLSLECTVEGTSNPNLYWYRQAAGRGLQLLFYSVGIGQISSEVPQNLSASRPQDRQFILSSKKLLLSDSGFYLCAWKRQGTLANYGYTFGSGTRLTVV.

V is TRBV5-1 and J is TRBJ2-2, with D possibly matching TRBD2 (6 bases). The CDR3 covers 15 residues. The V and J ends lost 9 bases and 2 bases respectively, with 17 bases between them. Germline CDR1 reads SGHRS; CDR2 reads YFSETQ. The CDR3 reads CATPLGGENTGELFF. CDR3 DNA sequence: TGCGCCACCCCCCTAGGAGGGGAAAACACCGGGGAGCTGTTTTTT. Full variable domain (outside the CDR3, taken from reference TRBV5-1 and TRBJ2-2): KAGVTQTPRYLIKTRGQQVTLSCSPISGHRSVSWYQQTPGQGLQFLFEYFSETQRNKGNFPGRFSGRQFSNSRSEMNVSTLELGDSALYLCATPLGGENTGELFFGEGSRLTVL.

This clonotype occurred a few times. The chain carries TRBV19 and TRBJ2-3; tentatively, D is TRBD2 (6 bases). Trimming stripped 3 bases from V and 6 bases from J, with 16 bases between. Germline-derived CDR1 and CDR2 are LNHDA and SQIVND (reference sequence). The CDR3 runs 15 residues. The CDR3 DNA follows: TGTGCCAGTAGTATTGGCGGGGCTTCGAGGGATACGCAGTATTTT. It encodes CASSIGGASRDTQYF. The variable domain in full, with the rest retrieved from reference TRBV19 and TRBJ2-3, is DGGITQSPKYLFRKEGQNVTLSCEQNLNHDAMYWYRQDPGQGLRLIYYSQIVNDFQKGDIAEGYSVSREKKESFPLTVTSAQKNPTAFYLCASSIGGASRDTQYFGPGTRLTVL.

V usage is TRBV24-1 and J usage is TRBJ2-1; D call uncertain. Trimming removed 3 bases at V and 9 bases at J, with 5 bases between. CDR3 length: 11 amino acids. From germline, CDR1 is KGHDR and CDR2 SFDVKD. This CDR3 reads CATSDGGEQFF. The CDR3 DNA follows: TGTGCCACCAGTGATGGTGGTGAGCAGTTCTTC.

V is TRBV12-3 or TRBV12-4 and J is TRBJ2-7; D perhaps matches TRBD2 (6 bases). There are 11 residues in the CDR3. Trimming left V 5 bases short and J 6 bases short, with 8 bases between. The DNA for the CDR3 is TGTGCCAGCAGTGCAGCGGGCGAGCAGTACTTC. Protein: CASSAAGEQYF.

As concerns this clonotype: The junction differs from germline at one of its ends, possibly a read error. The CDR3 sequence is CTSSKTGALMDEQYF. Here the CDR3 DNA reads TGTACCAGCAGCAAGACAGGGGCTCTGATGGACGAGCAGTACTTC. The chain carries TRBV3-1 and TRBJ2-7, with 8 positions matching TRBD1. Germline V gives CDR1 LGHDT, CDR2 YNNKEL (reference sequence). The CDR3 contains 15 residues.

This chain connects TRBV12-3 or TRBV12-4 to TRBJ2-2; 9 nucleotides agree with TRBD2. V was pared by 6 bases and J by 4 bases, with 6 bases of the junction left unmatched. The CDR3 totals 15 residues. DNA of the CDR3: TGTGCCAGCAGCCAGGCGACTAGCGGCACCGGGGAGCTGTTTTTT. This encodes CASSQATSGTGELFF.

This clonotype was seen at least ten times. V usage is TRBV24-1 and J usage is TRBJ2-5, with a tentative D call TRBD2 (6 bases). V was shortened by 2 bases and J by 1 base, with 13 bases between the two germline ends. Germline loops: CDR1 KGHDR, CDR2 SFDVKD. The CDR3 contains 16 residues. The CDR3 sequence: CATSDYLREIQETQYF. In nucleotides, the CDR3 is TGTGCCACCAGTGATTACCTTCGGGAGATCCAAGAGACCCAGTACTTC.

The sample holds a few counts of this clonotype. The chain joins TRBV19 to TRBJ2-7; no clear D. The ends were cut back, 9 bases at V and 2 bases at J, with 17 bases in the middle. The CDR3 extends over 14 amino acids. CDR1 LNHDA and CDR2 SQIVND come from the germline V gene (reference sequence). The CDR3 here is CASHKKQRTYEQYF. In DNA form, the CDR3 reads TGTGCCAGCCATAAAAAACAGCGTACCTACGAGCAGTACTTC. Full variable domain (rest looked up from reference TRBV19 and TRBJ2-7): DGGITQSPKYLFRKEGQNVTLSCEQNLNHDAMYWYRQDPGQGLRLIYYSQIVNDFQKGDIAEGYSVSREKKESFPLTVTSAQKNPTAFYLCASHKKQRTYEQYFGPGTRLTVT.

The chain has TRBV24-1 and TRBJ2-1; tentative D call: TRBD1 (6 bases). The germline gives CDR1 KGHDR, CDR2 SFDVKD. CDR3 length equals 15 residues. Trimming pared 4 bases from V and 0 bases from J, leaving 9 bases between. The CDR3 DNA follows: TGTGCCACCAGTGAAGAGGGGGACTCCTACAATGAGCAGTTCTTC. This codes for CATSEEGDSYNEQFF.

The chain combines TRBV7-3 with TRBJ1-2; D possibly corresponds to TRBD1 (5 bases). Germline V lookup: CDR1 SGHTA, CDR2 FQGTGA. The CDR3 has 16 residues. The ends were cut back, 5 bases at V and 8 bases at J, with 24 bases in the middle. The CDR3, as DNA: TGTGCCAGCAGCCCCTCGGGGACTTCGACGTTTGGCGGCTACACCTTC. Protein product: CASSPSGTSTFGGYTF.

This clonotype has at least ten counts. The chain carries TRBV18 and TRBJ1-4, with D possibly matching TRBD1 (6 bases). CDR3 length: 17 amino acids. Germline CDR1 KGHSH, CDR2 LQKENI. Trimming shortened V by 1 base and J by 6 bases, and 18 bases separated the two germline ends. This chain's CDR3 is CASSPRPRNTGYEKLFF. The CDR3 DNA reads TGTGCCAGCTCACCACGACCGCGAAACACAGGGTATGAAAAACTGTTTTTT.

This clonotype was observed many times. The chain has TRBV12-3 or TRBV12-4 and TRBJ1-1, with 10 bases aligning to TRBD1. The V and J ends lost 6 bases and 5 bases, in that order; junction bases with no gene match: 6. This CDR3 is 14 amino acids long. The CDR3 spells CASSSTGGSTEAFF. CDR3 bases: TGTGCCAGCAGCTCGACAGGGGGCTCTACTGAAGCTTTCTTT.

This clonotype turned up a few times. This rearrangement joins TRBV4-3 to TRBJ2-7, with a tentative D call TRBD2 (7 bases). Germline V gene lookup returns CDR1 LGHNA and CDR2 YSLEER. Deletions cut 0 bases from V and 4 bases from J, with 10 bases between. The CDR3 extends over 14 amino acids. CDR3 protein: CASSQEGRGYEQYF. The CDR3 DNA follows: TGCGCCAGCAGCCAAGAGGGGAGGGGGTACGAGCAGTACTTC.

The sample holds a few counts of this clonotype. The V and J genes are TRBV27 and TRBJ2-2, with D unresolved. CDR3 length equals 15 residues. V was clipped by 0 bases and J by 3 bases, with 8 bases between them. Germline V lookup: CDR1 MNHEY, CDR2 SMNVEV (reference sequence). The CDR3 is CASSLSSGHTGELFF. The DNA of the CDR3 is TGTGCCAGCAGTTTATCGTCAGGACACACCGGGGAGCTGTTTTTT.

CDR3: CASSQAAGGIQETQYF. The CDR3 bases are TGTGCCAGCAGCCAAGCAGCGGGAGGGATCCAAGAGACCCAGTACTTC. The genes are TRBV4-2 and TRBJ2-5; 10 bases are shared with TRBD2. Germline-derived CDR1 and CDR2 are LGHNA and YNFKEQ. J lost 1 base, V lost 1 base, and 3 bases had no gene match. The CDR3 loop spans 16 amino acids.

In this sample, this clonotype turned up many times. This chain uses TRBV5-6 with TRBJ1-4; no definite D call. V was clipped by 1 base and J by 5 bases, with 12 bases between them. There are 15 residues in the CDR3. Germline CDR1 is SGHDT and CDR2 is YYEEEE. The CDR3 bases are TGTGCCAGCAGCTTGTGGGGATCGGGGAATGAAAAACTGTTTTTT. As protein: CASSLWGSGNEKLFF. Full variable domain (outside the CDR3, taken from reference TRBV5-6 and TRBJ1-4): DAGVTQSPTHLIKTRGQQVTLRCSPKSGHDTVSWYQQALGQGPQFIFQYYEEEERQRGNFPDRFSGHQFPNYSSELNVNALLLGDSALYLCASSLWGSGNEKLFFGSGTQLSVL.

This clonotype was detected ten times or more. The chain links TRBV10-3 to TRBJ2-5; D may be TRBD1 or TRBD2 (5 bases each). This CDR3 region has 11 residues. The germline CDR1 and CDR2 sequences are ENHRY and SYGVKD. V lost 6 bases and J lost 3, with 5 bases in between. CDR3 protein: CAIRGEETQYF. DNA for the CDR3: TGTGCCATCAGGGGGGAAGAGACCCAGTACTTC.

This clonotype was counted at least ten times. The chain joins TRBV2 to TRBJ1-1, with D hard to call. The CDR3 length is 13 residues. V dropped 4 bases and J dropped 5 bases, with 11 bases sitting between them. CDR1 and CDR2 from the germline V gene are SNHLY and FYNNEI. CDR3 DNA sequence: TGTGCCAGCAGTGGATCAGGAGATACTGAAGCTTTCTTT. It specifies CASSGSGDTEAFF.

This rearrangement joins TRBV20-1 to TRBJ1-2, with D hard to call. The germline V and J ends were trimmed by 3 bases and 3 bases, with 8 bases remaining between them. Germline V lookup: CDR1 DFQATT, CDR2 SNEGSKA (reference sequence). The CDR3 contains 12 residues. The CDR3 bases are TGCAGTGCTAGTTGGCAGGACTATGGCTACACCTTC. The encoded protein is CSASWQDYGYTF.

This rearrangement joins TRBV7-9 to TRBJ2-7; D is perhaps TRBD1 (5 bases). Trimming took 3 bases from V and 0 from J, leaving 9 bases between them. CDR3 length equals 14 residues. In germline, CDR1 is SEHNR, CDR2 FQNEAQ (reference sequence). CDR3 sequence reads: CASSLDTYSYEQYF. CDR3 coding DNA: TGTGCCAGCAGCTTGGACACCTACTCCTACGAGCAGTACTTC.

The chain uses TRBV7-8 and TRBJ2-7; possible D gene TRBD1, 8 bases. Germline lookup yields CDR1 SGHVS and CDR2 FQNEAQ. The V end lost 5 bases, the J end lost 3 bases, and 23 bases lay between the germline ends. The CDR3 loop spans 17 amino acids. In DNA form, the CDR3 reads TGTGCCAGCAGCCGGGAACTCCGAGCGGGACAGGTCTACGAGCAGTACTTC. Its protein is CASSRELRAGQVYEQYF.

The rearrangement joins TRBV5-4 to TRBJ1-2, with 8 bases matching TRBD1. Trimming cost V 3 bases and J 6 bases; bases outside gene matches: 10. The CDR3 length is 15 residues. Germline CDR1 and CDR2: SGHNT and YYREEE (reference sequence). CDR3 bases: TGTGCCAGCAGCTCTCGGACAGGGACCCTTGATGGCTACACCTTC. The encoded protein is CASSSRTGTLDGYTF.

There are a few counts of this clonotype. The CDR3 protein is CASSTSGTGYYEQYF. CDR3 coding DNA: TGTGCCAGTAGCACCTCTGGGACAGGGTACTACGAGCAGTACTTC. The chain links TRBV19 to TRBJ2-7, with 9 bases matching TRBD1. The CDR3 is made up of 15 amino acids. V shed 6 bases and J 3 bases; nucleotides not matched to a gene: 9. In germline, CDR1 is LNHDA, CDR2 SQIVND (reference sequence).

The CDR3 DNA sequence: TGTGCCAGCAGGGACTCGAGCTCTGGAAACACCATATATTTT. Protein sequence: CASRDSSSGNTIYF. The chain couples TRBV6-5 to TRBJ1-3; D gene ambiguous. Germline assignment: CDR1 MNHEY and CDR2 SVGAGI. The CDR3 is 14 residues long. With 6 bases removed from V and 0 bases from J, the gap between germline ends came to 9 bases.